A single sample is the source of the 4 T cell receptor beta chains below, sequenced in a study of regulatory T cells in long-lasting Graves disease. Assembly of TCR beta libraries relied on iRepertoire HTBI primers together with Arm-PCR of CDR3 regions. From the multiplex PCR reads, TCRdb called clonotypes with MiXCR, one entry per CDR3 protein. The data show about 440,000 distinct CDR3 sequences, approximately 16% seen once. The sample's time point: newly diagnosed GD, antithyroid drugs for less than 3 months. Generation of the TCR library employed RNA extracted from PBMCs. These same data were also listed under a study on T cells in Graves' hyperthyroidism and ophthalmopathy.

Source: peripheral blood mononuclear cells (PBMCs), taken at new diagnosis, from a patient treated with antithyroid drugs. These receptors originate from a woman in her thirties with Graves disease.

The CDR3 here is CASSTKAKNIQYF. CDR3 nucleotides: TGTGCCAGCAGCACCAAAGCCAAAAACATTCAGTACTTC. J is TRBJ2-4 and V is TRBV13; D remains ambiguous. The CDR3 loop spans 13 amino acids. Germline CDR1 and CDR2: PRHDT and FYEKMQ (reference sequence). Trimming took 5 bases from V and 0 from J, leaving 5 bases between them.

A few counts support this clonotype. V gene TRBV5-1 combines with J gene TRBJ2-1; 7 nucleotides line up with TRBD1. This CDR3 has 15 amino acids. V shed 4 bases and J 5 bases; nucleotides not matched to a gene: 9. The germline gives CDR1 SGHRS, CDR2 YFSETQ. The CDR3 is CASSHLGGFHNEQFF. CDR3 sequence (DNA): TGCGCCAGCAGCCATCTAGGGGGCTTTCACAATGAGCAGTTCTTC.

This clonotype showed up many times. V gene TRBV3-1 combines with J gene TRBJ2-2; 7 bases agree with TRBD2. V lost 1 base, J lost 3 bases, and 8 bases stayed unmatched. This CDR3 is built from 17 residues. Germline lookup yields CDR1 LGHDT and CDR2 YNNKEL (reference sequence). Here the CDR3 DNA reads TGTGCCAGCAGCCAAGGGCTAGCGGAGACGCACACCGGGGAGCTGTTTTTT. Translating gives CASSQGLAETHTGELFF. Filled out from reference TRBV3-1 and TRBJ2-2, the complete variable domain reads DTAVSQTPKYLVTQMGNDKSIKCEQNLGHDTMYWYKQDSKKFLKIMFSYNNKELIINETVPNRFSPKSPDKAHLNLHINSLELGDSAVYFCASSQGLAETHTGELFFGEGSRLTVL.

The sample holds a few counts of this clonotype. J is TRBJ1-1 and V is TRBV20-1; D is undetermined. Trimming removed 3 bases from V and 1 base from J, with 3 bases in between. CDR3 length: 11 amino acids. In germline, CDR1 is DFQATT, CDR2 SNEGSKA (reference sequence). CDR3 sequence reads: CSARENTEAFF. The CDR3 DNA follows: TGCAGTGCTAGGGAGAACACTGAAGCTTTCTTT.